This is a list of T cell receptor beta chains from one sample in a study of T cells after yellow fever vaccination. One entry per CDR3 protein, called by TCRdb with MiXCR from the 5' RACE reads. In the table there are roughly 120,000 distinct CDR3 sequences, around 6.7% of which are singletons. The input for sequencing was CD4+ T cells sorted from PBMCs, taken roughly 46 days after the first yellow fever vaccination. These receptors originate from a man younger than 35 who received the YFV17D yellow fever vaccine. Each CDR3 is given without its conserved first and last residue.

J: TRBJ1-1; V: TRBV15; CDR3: ATSRDGLTEAF
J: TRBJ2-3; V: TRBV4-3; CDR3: ASSQDFSGAGADTQY
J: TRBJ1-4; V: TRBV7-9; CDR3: ASSSGDRDEKLF
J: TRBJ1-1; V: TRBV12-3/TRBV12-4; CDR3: ASTPGGYTEAF
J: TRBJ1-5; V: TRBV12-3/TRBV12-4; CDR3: ASSLEDRDRGNQPQH
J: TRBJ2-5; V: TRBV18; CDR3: ASSPPNTQETQY
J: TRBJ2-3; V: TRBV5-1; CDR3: ASSLAAGQGAADTQY
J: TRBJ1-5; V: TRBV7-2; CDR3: ASSLVRGSDQPQH
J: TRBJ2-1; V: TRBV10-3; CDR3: AISAGTSGEPYNEQF
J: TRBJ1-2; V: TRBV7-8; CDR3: ASSLGGARHYGYT
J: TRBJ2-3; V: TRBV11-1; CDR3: ASSLRVGRDPDTQY
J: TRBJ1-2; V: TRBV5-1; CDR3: ASSLERPGSANYGYT
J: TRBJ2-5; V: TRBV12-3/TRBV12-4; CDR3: ASRRGGRETQY
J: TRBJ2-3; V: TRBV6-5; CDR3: ASSYSGGEGDTQY
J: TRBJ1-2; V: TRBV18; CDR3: ASSPRPGDGYT
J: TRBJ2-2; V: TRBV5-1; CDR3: ASSLNRFTGELF
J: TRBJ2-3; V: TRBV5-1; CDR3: ASSSGGTVGADTQY
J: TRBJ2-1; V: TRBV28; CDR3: ASSRLRGRYNEQF
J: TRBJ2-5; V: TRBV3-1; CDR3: ASSQDLSGGVTQY
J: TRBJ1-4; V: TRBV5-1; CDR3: ASSIGQGAEEKLF
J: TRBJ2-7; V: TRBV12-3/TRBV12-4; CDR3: ACSSAVITGGYLYEQY
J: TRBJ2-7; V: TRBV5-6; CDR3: ASSLWDRSSYEQY
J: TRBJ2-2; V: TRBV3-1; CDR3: ASSQGEFGELF
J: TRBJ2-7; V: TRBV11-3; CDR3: ASSLGALMAGEDYEQY
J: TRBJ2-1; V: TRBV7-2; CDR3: ASSPSSYNEQF
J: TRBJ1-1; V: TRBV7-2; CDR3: ASSLGQIMNTEAF
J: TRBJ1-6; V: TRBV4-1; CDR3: ASSQVHTARRDNSPLH
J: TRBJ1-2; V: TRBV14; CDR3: ASSQGMQGGYT
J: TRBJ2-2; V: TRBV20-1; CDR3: SARITTGNGELF
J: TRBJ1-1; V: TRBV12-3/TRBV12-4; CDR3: ASRPDRGGAF
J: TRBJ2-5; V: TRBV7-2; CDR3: ASSLALGRQETQY
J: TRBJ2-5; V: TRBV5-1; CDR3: ASRQAPGGETQY
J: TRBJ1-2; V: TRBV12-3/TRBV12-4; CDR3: ASIRAGTGGYGYT
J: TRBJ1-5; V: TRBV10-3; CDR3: AISAGSNQPQH
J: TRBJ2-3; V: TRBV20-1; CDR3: SARDIGRADTQY
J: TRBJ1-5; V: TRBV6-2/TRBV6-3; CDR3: ASSYGGILSNQPQH
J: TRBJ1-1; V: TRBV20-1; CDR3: SARSGANTEAF
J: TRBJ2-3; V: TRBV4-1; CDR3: ASSQAGLAGGRADTQY
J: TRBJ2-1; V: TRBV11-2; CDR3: ASSLGQGASTVSYNEQF
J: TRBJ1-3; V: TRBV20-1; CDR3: SARVTTGAGNTIY
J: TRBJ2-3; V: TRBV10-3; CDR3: AISESYTQY
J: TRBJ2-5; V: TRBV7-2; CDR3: ASSFKGAPAETQY
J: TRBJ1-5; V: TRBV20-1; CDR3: SAIVLSNQPQH
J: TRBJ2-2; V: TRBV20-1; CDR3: SAIAGATTGELF
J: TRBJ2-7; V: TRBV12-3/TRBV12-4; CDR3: ASSAWDRVYEQY
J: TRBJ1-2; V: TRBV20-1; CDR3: SARDPTNYGYT
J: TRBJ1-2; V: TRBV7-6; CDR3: ASSPAGGGYGYT
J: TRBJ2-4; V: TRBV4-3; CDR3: ASSQAGEDIQY